What follows are 27 T cell receptor beta chains derived from one specimen sequenced in a study of blood T cell repertoires in COVID-19. The repertoire was sequenced with immunoSEQ multiplex PCR; TCRdb's copy has only in-frame clones and lacks some. This table has around 320,000 clones, 70% to 90% appearing once. The sequencing sample was made of peripheral blood. The receptors were gathered from a human donor in a cohort sampled during active COVID-19.

DNA of the CDR3: TGTGCCATCAGCCCAAGCGGGGGAACCTCCCGTTATTATAATGAGCAGTTCTTC. Amino acids: CAISPSGGTSRYYNEQFF. This chain connects TRBV10-3 to TRBJ2-1; 8 positions agree with TRBD2. With V trimmed by 6 bases and J by 7 bases, 20 bases remained unmatched. The germline CDR1 and CDR2 sequences are ENHRY and SYGVKD. CDR3 length equals 18 residues.

This clone was found a few times. Written as DNA, the CDR3 is TGTGCCAGCAGCCAAGAGGGCGACACTGAAGCTTTCTTT. The encoded protein is CASSQEGDTEAFF. The chain carries TRBV4-2 and TRBJ1-1, with D unresolved. CDR3 length equals 13 residues. V lost 0 bases and J lost 3, with 5 bases in between. CDR1 LGHNA and CDR2 YNFKEQ come from the germline V gene.

The chain carries TRBV6-5 and TRBJ1-1; weak D call: TRBD1 (5 bases). V lost 6 bases and J 1 base, leaving 9 bases between the germline ends. CDR3 length: 13 amino acids. In germline, CDR1 is MNHEY, CDR2 SVGAGI. The CDR3 spells CASRRGQNTEAFF. The CDR3 coding sequence is TGTGCCAGCAGACGCGGACAGAACACTGAAGCTTTCTTT.

The V gene is TRBV6-5, the J gene TRBJ1-1; D might be TRBD1 (5 bases). V lost 6 bases and J lost 5, with 10 bases in between. The germline V gene has CDR1 MNHEY and CDR2 SVGAGI. The CDR3 sequence is 12 residues long. Here the CDR3 reads CASRSQGTEAFF. In DNA, the CDR3 is TGTGCCAGCAGGTCCCAGGGTACTGAAGCTTTCTTT.

The chain combines TRBV5-1 with TRBJ2-7; TRBD1 might be the D (6 bases). Germline lookup yields CDR1 SGHRS and CDR2 YFSETQ. Trimming stripped 1 base from V and 1 base from J, with 9 bases between. CDR3 size: 14 residues. The CDR3: CASSLPGQSYEQYF. In DNA form, the CDR3 reads TGCGCCAGCAGCTTGCCCGGACAGTCCTACGAGCAGTACTTC.

The chain links TRBV5-1 to TRBJ2-1; D is undetermined. This CDR3 has 16 residues. Between the trimmed V and J ends, which lost 4 bases and 0 bases, there was a span of 14 bases. Germline-derived CDR1 and CDR2 are SGHRS and YFSETQ. The CDR3 spells CASSQTVFRSYNEQFF. CDR3 nucleotides: TGCGCCAGCAGCCAAACAGTCTTCCGCTCCTACAATGAGCAGTTCTTC.

This chain links TRBV19 with TRBJ1-1; 8 bases align to TRBD1. The ends lost 4 bases at V and 4 bases at J; junction bases unmatched: 8. The CDR3 extends over 15 amino acids. Germline CDR1 is LNHDA and CDR2 is SQIVND (reference sequence). The CDR3 DNA is TGTGCCAGTAGTAGGACAGGGCCTGCGGTCACTGAAGCTTTCTTT. It codes for CASSRTGPAVTEAFF.

This sequence joins TRBV9 and TRBJ1-6; 10 bases are shared with TRBD1. Per germline, CDR1 SGDLS and CDR2 YYNGEE. With 5 bases clipped from V and 7 bases from J, the junction kept 3 bases outside the gene matches. The CDR3 extends over 14 amino acids. The CDR3 reads CASSDRGQNSPLHF. The DNA of the CDR3 is TGTGCCAGCAGTGACAGGGGGCAGAATTCACCCCTCCACTTT.

This clone showed up just once. This chain links TRBV6-5 with TRBJ1-1; 7 positions agree with TRBD1. CDR1 MNHEY and CDR2 SVGAGI come from the germline V gene. V was clipped by 8 bases and J by 5 bases; unmatched bases: 14. The CDR3 sequence is 15 residues long. This CDR3 is CASLTSGAGGTEAFF. CDR3 DNA sequence: TGTGCCAGCCTTACCTCAGGGGCAGGGGGGACTGAAGCTTTCTTT.

The V gene is TRBV29-1, the J gene TRBJ2-3; D might be TRBD1 (6 bases). The CDR3 spans 13 residues. V was cut by 4 bases and J by 2 bases, with 10 bases left in between. From germline, CDR1 is SQVTM and CDR2 ANQGSEA. The CDR3, as DNA: TGCAGCGTTGTAAGGGGGATCACAGATACGCAGTATTTT. It codes for CSVVRGITDTQYF.

J is TRBJ2-3 and V is TRBV3-1 (or the pseudogene TRBV3-2); D unresolved. CDR3 length: 16 amino acids. Deletions cut 4 bases from V and 2 bases from J, with 16 bases between. CDR1 LGHDT and CDR2 YNNKEL come from the germline V gene (reference sequence). In DNA form, the CDR3 reads TGTGCCAGCAGCCCCGGTTTAGCCACCCTCACAGATACGCAGTATTTT. This codes for CASSPGLATLTDTQYF.

The chain uses TRBV24-1 and TRBJ1-4, with D unclear. The germline CDR1 and CDR2 sequences are KGHDR and SFDVKD. V was trimmed by 3 bases and J by 3 bases, leaving 13 bases between them. This CDR3 contains 16 residues. For the CDR3, the DNA is TGTGCCACCAGTGATCCTGCCTTCGGGGCTAATGAAAAACTGTTTTTT. It translates to CATSDPAFGANEKLFF.

V gene TRBV25-1 combines with J gene TRBJ2-1, with 15 bases aligning to TRBD2. With 5 bases clipped from V and 8 bases from J, the junction kept 10 bases outside the gene matches. CDR3 size: 17 residues. Germline CDR1 is MGHDK and CDR2 is SYGVNS. CDR3 coding DNA: TGTGCCAGCAGTAAATGGACTAGCGGGGGGGCTAGCTATGAGCAGTTCTTC. Protein sequence: CASSKWTSGGASYEQFF.

V and J are TRBV3-1 (or the pseudogene TRBV3-2) and TRBJ1-1; D is uncertain. V gave up 4 bases and J gave up 1 base, with 10 bases separating them. The V gene's germline CDR1 is LGHDT and CDR2 YNNKEL (reference sequence). The CDR3 has 14 amino acids. The CDR3 DNA sequence: TGTGCCAGCAGCCCATGGGCAGGGAACACTGAAGCTTTCTTT. This gives the protein CASSPWAGNTEAFF.

Many counts were recorded for this clone. The genes are TRBV20-1 and TRBJ1-5; D is unresolved. Germline V gene lookup returns CDR1 DFQATT and CDR2 SNEGSKA (reference sequence). The V and J ends lost 3 bases and 5 bases respectively, with 32 bases between them. This CDR3 is built from 20 residues. CDR3 protein: CSASLPNKKPPYTLYQPQHF. The CDR3 DNA reads TGCAGTGCTAGTCTGCCCAATAAAAAACCCCCCTATACCCTTTATCAGCCCCAGCATTTT.

Concerning this clone: Other DNA sequences from this sample encode an identical CDR3 as well. The chain joins TRBV5-1 to TRBJ2-3; D is unresolved. Trimming removed 0 bases from V and 0 bases from J, with 8 bases in between. This CDR3 is 15 amino acids long. The germline V gene encodes CDR1 SGHRS and CDR2 YFSETQ. The CDR3 loop reads CASSLAGSSTDTQYF. DNA for the CDR3: TGCGCCAGCAGCTTGGCAGGATCTAGCACAGATACGCAGTATTTT.

The chain links TRBV30 to TRBJ1-2; TRBD1 matches at 7 bases. The V gene end was trimmed by 0 bases and the J gene end by 2 bases; junction bases not matched to a gene: 6. Germline V lookup: CDR1 GTSNPN, CDR2 SVGIG (reference sequence). The CDR3 spans 15 residues. This CDR3 is CAWSVEGAPNYGYTF. CDR3 nucleotide sequence: TGTGCCTGGAGTGTGGAGGGGGCACCCAACTATGGCTACACCTTC. Using reference TRBV30 and TRBJ1-2 for the parts outside the CDR3, the full variable domain is SQTIHQWPATLVQPVGSPLSLECTVEGTSNPNLYWYRQAAGRGLQLLFYSVGIGQISSEVPQNLSASRPQDRQFILSSKKLLLSDSGFYLCAWSVEGAPNYGYTFGSGTRLTVV.

The chain couples TRBV6-4 to TRBJ1-2; 12 bases fit TRBD1. This CDR3 is 14 amino acids long. Germline CDR1 is MRHNA and CDR2 is SNTAGT. V lost 7 bases to trimming and J lost 7 bases; unmatched junction nucleotides: 7. The CDR3 sequence: CASKPGQGAGGYTF. As DNA, the CDR3 is TGTGCCAGCAAGCCGGGACAGGGGGCGGGTGGCTACACCTTC.

This clone was picked up one time. V gene TRBV7-8 combines with J gene TRBJ1-1, with 8 bases aligning to TRBD1. Germline lookup yields CDR1 SGHVS and CDR2 FQNEAQ. This CDR3 region has 14 residues. Germline trimming cut 5 bases from V and 5 bases from J; bases unmatched to any gene: 7. The CDR3 region is CASSPDRDLTEAFF. In DNA, the CDR3 is TGTGCCAGCAGCCCGGACAGGGATTTGACTGAAGCTTTCTTT.

J is TRBJ1-1 and V is TRBV7-6, with a tentative D call TRBD1 (6 bases). Between the trimmed V and J ends, which lost 1 base and 4 bases, there was a span of 16 bases. Germline CDR1 reads SGHVS; CDR2 reads FNYEAQ. The CDR3 sequence is 16 residues long. CDR3 bases: TGTGCCAGCAGCTTAGGGGGGCAAGCCCTCGGCACTGAAGCTTTCTTT. This translates into CASSLGGQALGTEAFF.

The chain uses TRBV6-1 and TRBJ1-4, with TRBD1 as a possible D gene (6 bases). Germline V lookup: CDR1 MNHNS, CDR2 SASEGT. Deletions cut 2 bases from V and 7 bases from J, with 14 bases between. There are 15 residues in the CDR3. In DNA, the CDR3 is TGTGCCAGCAGTGAAACCACAGGGACCGGTGAAAAACTGTTTTTT. Protein: CASSETTGTGEKLFF.

The chain uses TRBV5-4 and TRBJ2-7; 7 bases map to TRBD1. In germline, CDR1 is SGHNT, CDR2 YYREEE (reference sequence). J was trimmed by 2 bases and V by 4 bases; bases with no gene match: 6. The CDR3 runs to 14 residues. The CDR3, as DNA: TGTGCCAGCAGCCCGCCGGGACAGACCTACGAGCAGTACTTC. Its protein is CASSPPGQTYEQYF.

This chain uses TRBV5-4 with TRBJ1-6; TRBD1 matches at 10 bases. The CDR3 spans 14 residues. Germline V gene sequence: CDR1 SGHNT, CDR2 YYREEE (reference sequence). V was clipped by 3 bases and J by 7 bases; unmatched bases: 1. DNA of the CDR3: TGTGCCAGCAGCTGGGGACAGGGGAATTCACCCCTCCACTTT. Its translation is CASSWGQGNSPLHF.

Only a few counts were recorded for this clone. V gene TRBV12-5 combines with J gene TRBJ2-3; D call uncertain. Germline CDR1 reads LGHNT; CDR2 reads FRNRAP. The length of the CDR3 is 14 residues. V lost 1 base, J lost 2 bases, and 7 bases lay in between. CDR3 loop: CASGLGQITDTQYF. In nucleotides, the CDR3 is TGTGCTAGTGGTTTGGGGCAGATCACAGATACGCAGTATTTT. The entire variable domain, with the rest obtained from reference TRBV12-5 and TRBJ2-3, is as follows: DARVTQTPRHKVTEMGQEVTMRCQPILGHNTVFWYRQTMMQGLELLAYFRNRAPLDDSGMPKDRFSAEMPDATLATLKIQPSEPRDSAVYFCASGLGQITDTQYFGPGTRLTVL.

V is TRBV27 and J is TRBJ2-7; the match to TRBD2 covers 9 bases. CDR3 length: 13 residues. Germline CDR1 MNHEY, CDR2 SMNVEV (reference sequence). The ends lost 6 bases at V and 2 bases at J; junction bases unmatched: 2. The CDR3: CASRGGGAYEQYF. The CDR3 DNA is TGTGCCAGCAGGGGCGGGGGGGCCTACGAGCAGTACTTC.

The V gene is TRBV7-9, the J gene TRBJ2-1; D remains ambiguous. This CDR3 is 12 amino acids long. Germline V gene data show CDR1 as SEHNR and CDR2 as FQNEAQ (reference sequence). V was clipped by 3 bases and J by 5 bases, with 5 bases between them. The CDR3 region has the DNA TGTGCCAGCAGCTTCCTAGACAATGAGCAGTTCTTC. Protein sequence: CASSFLDNEQFF.

This clone was detected only a few times. The CDR3 DNA is TGTGCCAGCAATCTCCGGGACAGGAATAATTCACCCCTCCACTTT. Translated, it gives CASNLRDRNNSPLHF. This chain uses TRBV5-8 with TRBJ1-6, with TRBD1 matching 8 bases. CDR1 is SGHTS and CDR2 is YDEGEE in the germline V gene. Germline trimming cut 6 bases from V and 5 bases from J; bases unmatched to any gene: 7. The CDR3 is 15 amino acids.